What follows are 18 T cell receptor beta chains derived from one specimen sequenced in a study of neurological immune-mediated disorders. From the 5' RACE reads, TCRdb called clonotypes with MiXCR, one entry per CDR3 protein. Among about 46,000 distinct CDR3 sequences listed, around 1.9% were seen once. The source material was PBMCs. These receptors came from a woman aged 40 to 50 with multiple sclerosis.

This clonotype was seen ten or more times. The chain has TRBV18 and TRBJ1-2, with TRBD1 identical over 7 bases. V lost 3 bases, J lost 6 bases, and 10 bases stayed unmatched. This CDR3 is built from 15 residues. The germline CDR1 and CDR2 sequences are KGHSH and LQKENI. CDR3 coding DNA: TGTGCCAGCTCACCTTCGACAGGGCTCTCGAATGGCTACACCTTC. This encodes CASSPSTGLSNGYTF.

This clonotype was observed many times. The chain uses TRBV12-3 or TRBV12-4 and TRBJ1-1; 9 nucleotides match TRBD1. The junction had 4 bases not matched to a gene; V was cut back by 4 bases and J by 7 bases. CDR3 size: 13 residues. CDR3 sequence: CASSSLDRGEAFF. The CDR3 DNA follows: TGTGCCAGCAGTTCCCTGGACAGGGGTGAAGCTTTCTTT.

This clonotype was picked up many times. The chain uses TRBV6-1 and TRBJ2-7; D is unclear. Trimming took off 0 bases at V and 6 bases at J, with 6 bases between the two ends. The germline gives CDR1 MNHNS, CDR2 SASEGT. The CDR3 sequence is 12 residues long. In nucleotides, the CDR3 is TGTGCCAGCAGTGAAGCCTGGGCCGAGCAGTACTTC. Its protein product is CASSEAWAEQYF.

This clonotype was seen many times. The CDR3 DNA follows: TGTGCCAGCAGCTTGAAGAGCGCAGATACGCAGTATTTT. Translation: CASSLKSADTQYF. The chain is built from TRBV5-6 and TRBJ2-3; D gene uncertain. V was shortened by 1 base and J by 4 bases, with 7 bases between the two germline ends. This CDR3 spans 13 amino acids. Germline V gives CDR1 SGHDT, CDR2 YYEEEE.

Of note for this clonotype: In this CDR3 the conserved last residue, phenylalanine or tryptophan, is missing, so a read error is likely. V and J are TRBV12-3 or TRBV12-4 and TRBJ2-7; D tentatively fits TRBD1 or TRBD2 (5 bases each). The V end lost 6 bases, the J end lost 5 bases, and 14 bases lay between the germline ends. The CDR3 length is 13 residues. This CDR3 reads CASSSLGTDEQYN. DNA of the CDR3: TGTGCCAGCAGCTCCCTTGGGACGGACGAGCAGTACAAC.

With respect to this clonotype: This may stem from a read error, because a much larger clone lies one nucleotide away. The CDR3 spells CASSSDGELAFF. The CDR3 DNA is TGCGCCAGCAGCTCCGACGGAGAACTAGCTTTCTTT. V gene TRBV5-1 combines with J gene TRBJ1-1, with D unresolved. CDR3 length: 12 residues. Trimming took off 3 bases at V and 10 bases at J, with 13 bases between the two ends. CDR1 is SGHRS and CDR2 is YFSETQ in the germline V gene.

This clonotype has a count of ten or more. The genes are TRBV7-9 and TRBJ1-5, with D possibly TRBD1 on 5 matching bases. The germline V and J ends were trimmed by 6 bases and 4 bases, with 16 bases remaining between them. Germline CDR1 is SEHNR and CDR2 is FQNEAQ (reference sequence). The CDR3 is 15 amino acids. As DNA, the CDR3 is TGTGCCAGCAGTTCTACCTACGGGGGGAATCAGCCCCAGCATTTT. Amino acids: CASSSTYGGNQPQHF.

In this sample, this clonotype turned up many times. This rearrangement joins TRBV20-1 to TRBJ2-5; 7 bases map to TRBD1. V shed 3 bases and J 2 bases; nucleotides not matched to a gene: 12. Germline CDR1 is DFQATT and CDR2 is SNEGSKA (reference sequence). The CDR3 runs to 16 residues. In DNA, the CDR3 is TGCAGTGCTAGGGATGCCCGAGGGGACAGACAAGAGACCCAGTACTTC. As protein: CSARDARGDRQETQYF.

This clonotype appeared many times. This chain links TRBV20-1 with TRBJ1-2; tentative D call: TRBD1 (6 bases). CDR1 is DFQATT, CDR2 SNEGSKA, per germline (reference sequence). The CDR3 is made up of 13 amino acids. The V end was cut by 3 bases, the J end by 0 bases, with 8 bases between. The CDR3 reads CSASGQSNYGYTF. Written as DNA, the CDR3 is TGCAGTGCTAGTGGACAGTCTAACTATGGCTACACCTTC.

The sample holds many counts of this clonotype. The chain joins TRBV29-1 to TRBJ1-2, with D uncertain. CDR1 is SQVTM and CDR2 is ANQGSEA in the germline V gene. The CDR3 consists of 15 residues. Trimming took off 0 bases at V and 4 bases at J, with 15 bases between the two ends. The CDR3 bases are TGCAGCGTTGAAGACTGGACCGGAGACCGCTATGGCTACACCTTC. Translating gives CSVEDWTGDRYGYTF.

This clonotype was detected many times. The chain couples TRBV7-3 to TRBJ1-6; D is possibly TRBD1 (6 bases). CDR3 length: 15 amino acids. Deletions cut 0 bases from V and 14 bases from J, with 17 bases between. CDR1 and CDR2 (germline): SGHTA, FQGTGA. DNA for the CDR3: TGTGCCAGCAGCTTAACGGCGGGGGCCTGGGGAGCCCTCCACTTT. Its translation: CASSLTAGAWGALHF.

This clonotype was counted ten times or more. This chain links TRBV4-1 with TRBJ1-1; 9 bases are a match to TRBD1. The J segment lost 5 bases and the V segment lost 5 bases, leaving 6 bases of the junction unmatched. CDR3 size: 14 residues. The germline gives CDR1 MGHRA, CDR2 YSYEKL. The CDR3 DNA sequence: TGCGCCAGCAGCACTCCGGGACAGGGAACTGAAGCTTTCTTT. It translates to CASSTPGQGTEAFF.

At least ten counts were recorded for this clonotype. This sequence joins TRBV5-1 and TRBJ2-1; D gene unclear. The V end lost 4 bases, the J end lost 5 bases, and 10 bases lay between the germline ends. Germline V gene sequence: CDR1 SGHRS, CDR2 YFSETQ. The CDR3 contains 13 residues. The CDR3 region is CASSPSVNNEQFF. CDR3 sequence (DNA): TGCGCCAGCAGCCCTTCAGTGAACAATGAGCAGTTCTTC.

This clonotype has a count of ten or more. The rearrangement uses TRBV5-1 and TRBJ2-3; 7 bases fit TRBD2. Trimming at V came to 5 bases and at J to 5 bases, leaving 5 bases not matched to a gene. Germline V gene sequence: CDR1 SGHRS, CDR2 YFSETQ. CDR3 length equals 13 residues. The CDR3 nucleotides read TGCGCCAGCAGTTGGGGAGGGGAAGATACGCAGTATTTT. Amino acids: CASSWGGEDTQYF.

This clonotype was observed at least ten times. This chain connects TRBV4-1 to TRBJ1-2; 7 bases match TRBD1. This CDR3 has 14 residues. CDR1 is MGHRA, CDR2 YSYEKL, per germline. With 3 bases clipped from V and 7 bases from J, the junction kept 8 bases outside the gene matches. In DNA form, the CDR3 reads TGCGCCAGCAGCCAGATGACAGGGATGGGTGGCTACACCTTC. Protein product: CASSQMTGMGGYTF.

At least ten counts were recorded for this clonotype. The chain employs TRBV7-2 and TRBJ2-3; unclear D gene. The germline V gene encodes CDR1 SGHTA and CDR2 FQGNSA. The length of the CDR3 is 13 residues. V lost 0 bases to trimming and J lost 5 bases, with 6 bases between them. CDR3 nucleotides: TGTGCCAGCAGCTTAGCTGTGTTAGATACGCAGTATTTT. Amino acids: CASSLAVLDTQYF.

This clonotype was observed many times. In this CDR3 the conserved last residue, phenylalanine or tryptophan, is missing, so a read error is likely. The chain carries TRBV12-3 or TRBV12-4 and TRBJ2-1, with 9 bases matching TRBD2. This CDR3 comprises 15 residues. Losses at the gene ends were 5 bases for V and 3 bases for J; bases not matched to a gene: 5. CDR3 in DNA: TGTGCCAGCAGTCTTAGCGGGGGAAACTACAATGAGCAGTTCAAC. It is translated as CASSLSGGNYNEQFN.

This clonotype was counted many times. The genes are TRBV3-1 and TRBJ2-5; 8 positions match TRBD2. V gave up 2 bases and J gave up 5 bases; unmatched junction bases: 7. The CDR3 sequence is 15 residues long. The germline gives CDR1 LGHDT, CDR2 YNNKEL (reference sequence). CDR3 loop: CASSQPQRGTETQYF. CDR3 in DNA: TGTGCCAGCAGCCAACCCCAGCGGGGGACGGAGACCCAGTACTTC.